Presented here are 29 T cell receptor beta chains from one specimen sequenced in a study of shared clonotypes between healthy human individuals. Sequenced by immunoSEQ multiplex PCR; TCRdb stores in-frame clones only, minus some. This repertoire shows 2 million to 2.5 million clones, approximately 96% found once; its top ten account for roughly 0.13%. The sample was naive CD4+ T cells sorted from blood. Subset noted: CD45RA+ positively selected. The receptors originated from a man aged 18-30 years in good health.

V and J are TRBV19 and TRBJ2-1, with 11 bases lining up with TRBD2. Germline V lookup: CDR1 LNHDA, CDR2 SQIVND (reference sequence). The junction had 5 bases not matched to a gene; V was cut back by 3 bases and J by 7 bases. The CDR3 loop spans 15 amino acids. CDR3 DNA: TGTGCCAGTAGTATTCTAGCGGGAGGCGCAAATGAGCAGTTCTTC. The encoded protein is CASSILAGGANEQFF.

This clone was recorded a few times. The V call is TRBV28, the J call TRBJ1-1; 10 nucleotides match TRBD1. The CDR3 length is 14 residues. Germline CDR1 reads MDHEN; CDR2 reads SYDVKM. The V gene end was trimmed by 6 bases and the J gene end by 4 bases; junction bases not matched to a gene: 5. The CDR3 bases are TGTGCCAGCAGCCTGACAGGGGGCCCCACTGAAGCTTTCTTT. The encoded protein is CASSLTGGPTEAFF.

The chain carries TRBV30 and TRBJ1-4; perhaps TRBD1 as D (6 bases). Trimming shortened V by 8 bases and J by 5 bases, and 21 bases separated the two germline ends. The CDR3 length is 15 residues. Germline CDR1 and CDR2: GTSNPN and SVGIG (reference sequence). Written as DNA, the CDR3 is TGTGCCCTCCTAGGGAGGGGGACAAGCAATGAAAAACTGTTTTTT. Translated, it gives CALLGRGTSNEKLFF.

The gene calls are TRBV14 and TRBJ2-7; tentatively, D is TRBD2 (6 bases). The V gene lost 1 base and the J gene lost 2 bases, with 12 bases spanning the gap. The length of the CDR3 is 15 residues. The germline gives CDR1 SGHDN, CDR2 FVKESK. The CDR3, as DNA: TGTGCCAGCAGCCAAGTGAATAGCGGACCCTACGAGCAGTACTTC. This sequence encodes CASSQVNSGPYEQYF.

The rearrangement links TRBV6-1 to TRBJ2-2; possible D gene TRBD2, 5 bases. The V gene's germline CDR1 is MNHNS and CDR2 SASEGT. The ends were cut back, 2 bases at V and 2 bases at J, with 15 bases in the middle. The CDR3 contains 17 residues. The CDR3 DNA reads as TGTGCCAGCAGTGAAAGATTAGCGACGGTTAACACCGGGGAGCTGTTTTTT. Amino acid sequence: CASSERLATVNTGELFF.

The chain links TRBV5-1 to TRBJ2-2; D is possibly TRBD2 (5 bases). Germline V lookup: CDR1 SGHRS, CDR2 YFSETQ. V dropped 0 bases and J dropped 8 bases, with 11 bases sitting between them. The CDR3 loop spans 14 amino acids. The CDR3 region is CASSLEPSIGELFF. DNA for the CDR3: TGCGCCAGCAGCTTGGAGCCTAGCATTGGGGAGCTGTTTTTT.

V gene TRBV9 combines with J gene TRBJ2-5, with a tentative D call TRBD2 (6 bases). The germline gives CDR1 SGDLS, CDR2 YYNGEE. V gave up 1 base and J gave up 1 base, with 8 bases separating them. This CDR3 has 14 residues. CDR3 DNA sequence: TGTGCCAGCAGCGTAAATAGCGGCCAAGAGACCCAGTACTTC. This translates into CASSVNSGQETQYF.

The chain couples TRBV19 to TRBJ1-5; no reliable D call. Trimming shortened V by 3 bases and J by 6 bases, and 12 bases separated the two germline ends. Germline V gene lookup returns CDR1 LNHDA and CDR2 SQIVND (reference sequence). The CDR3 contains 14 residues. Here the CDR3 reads CASSIGSGGQPQHF. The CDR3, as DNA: TGTGCCAGTAGTATTGGGTCGGGAGGTCAGCCCCAGCATTTT. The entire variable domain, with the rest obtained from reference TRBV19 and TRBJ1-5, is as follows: DGGITQSPKYLFRKEGQNVTLSCEQNLNHDAMYWYRQDPGQGLRLIYYSQIVNDFQKGDIAEGYSVSREKKESFPLTVTSAQKNPTAFYLCASSIGSGGQPQHFGDGTRLSIL.

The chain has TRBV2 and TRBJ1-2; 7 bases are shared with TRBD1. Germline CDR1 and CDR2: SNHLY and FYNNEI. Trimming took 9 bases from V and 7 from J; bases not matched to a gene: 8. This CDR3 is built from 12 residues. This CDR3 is CARQGSGGGYTF. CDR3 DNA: TGTGCCAGACAGGGGTCCGGAGGTGGCTACACCTTC.

CDR3 in DNA: TGTGCCAGCAGTTCCCCCGCGGCAGGGGTTTTAATCTTGACTACTAAGGGAAACACCATATATTTT. Translated: CASSSPAAGVLILTTKGNTIYF. The chain links TRBV6-8 to TRBJ1-3; the D gene is possibly TRBD1 (6 bases). The CDR3 spans 22 residues. Per the germline V gene, CDR1 is MNHGY and CDR2 is SAAAGT. V gave up 4 bases and J gave up 4 bases, with 35 bases separating them.

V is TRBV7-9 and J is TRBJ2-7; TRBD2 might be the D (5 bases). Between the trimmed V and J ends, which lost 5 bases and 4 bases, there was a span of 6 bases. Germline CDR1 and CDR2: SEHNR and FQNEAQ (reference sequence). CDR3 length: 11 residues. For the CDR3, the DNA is TGTGCCAGCAGCGGGGAGTACGAGCAGTACTTC. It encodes CASSGEYEQYF. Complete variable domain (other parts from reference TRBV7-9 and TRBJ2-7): DTGVSQNPRHKITKRGQNVTFRCDPISEHNRLYWYRQTLGQGPEFLTYFQNEAQLEKSRLLSDRFSAERPKGSFSTLEIQRTEQGDSAMYLCASSGEYEQYFGPGTRLTVT.

CDR3 DNA sequence: TGTGCCAGCAGCTCCCACAGGGCTGGGGCCAACGTCCTGACTTTC. The encoded protein is CASSSHRAGANVLTF. The rearrangement links TRBV11-2 to TRBJ2-6, with D maybe TRBD1 (6 bases). V was trimmed by 4 bases and J by 2 bases, leaving 9 bases between them. Germline CDR1 and CDR2: SGHAT and FQNNGV. The CDR3 spans 15 residues.

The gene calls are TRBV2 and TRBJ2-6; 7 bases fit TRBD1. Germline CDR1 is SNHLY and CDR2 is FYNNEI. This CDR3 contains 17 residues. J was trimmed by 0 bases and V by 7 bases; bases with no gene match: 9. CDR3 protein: CASTKGQSGSGANVLTF. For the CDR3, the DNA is TGTGCCAGCACTAAGGGACAGTCTGGCTCTGGGGCCAACGTCCTGACTTTC. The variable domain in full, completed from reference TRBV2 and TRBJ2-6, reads EPEVTQTPSHQVTQMGQEVILRCVPISNHLYFYWYRQILGQKVEFLVSFYNNEISEKSEIFDDQFSVERPDGSNFTLKIRSTKLEDSAMYFCASTKGQSGSGANVLTFGAGSRLTVL.

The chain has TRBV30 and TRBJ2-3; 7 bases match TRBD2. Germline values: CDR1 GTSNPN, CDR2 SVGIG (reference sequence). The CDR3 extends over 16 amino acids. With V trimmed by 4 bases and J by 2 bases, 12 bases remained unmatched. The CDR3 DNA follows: TGTGCCTGGACCCGCGGCCTAGCGGTAAACACAGATACGCAGTATTTT. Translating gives CAWTRGLAVNTDTQYF.

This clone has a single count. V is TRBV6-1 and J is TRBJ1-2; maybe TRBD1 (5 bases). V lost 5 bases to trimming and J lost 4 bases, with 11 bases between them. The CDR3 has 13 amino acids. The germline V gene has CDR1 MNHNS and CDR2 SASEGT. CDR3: CASSTQGGYGYTF. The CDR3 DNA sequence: TGTGCCAGCAGTACCCAGGGCGGCTATGGCTACACCTTC.

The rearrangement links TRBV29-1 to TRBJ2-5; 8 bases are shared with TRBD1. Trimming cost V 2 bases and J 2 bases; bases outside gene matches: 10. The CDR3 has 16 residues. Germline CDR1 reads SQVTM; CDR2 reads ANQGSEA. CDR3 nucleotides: TGCAGCGTTGAATCCCGGCGACAGGGGCAACAAGAGACCCAGTACTTC. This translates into CSVESRRQGQQETQYF.

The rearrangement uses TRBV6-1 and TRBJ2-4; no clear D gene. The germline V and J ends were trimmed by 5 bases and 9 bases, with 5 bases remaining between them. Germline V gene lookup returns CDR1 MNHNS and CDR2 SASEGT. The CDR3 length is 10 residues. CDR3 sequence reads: CASSRAIQYF. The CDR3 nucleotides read TGTGCCAGCAGTAGGGCCATTCAGTACTTC.

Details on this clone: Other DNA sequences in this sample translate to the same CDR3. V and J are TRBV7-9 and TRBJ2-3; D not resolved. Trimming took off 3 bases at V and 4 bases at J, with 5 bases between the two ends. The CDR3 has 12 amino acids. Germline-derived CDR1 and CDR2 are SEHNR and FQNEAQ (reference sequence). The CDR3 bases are TGTGCCAGCAGCTTCGGCGCAGATACGCAGTATTTT. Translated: CASSFGADTQYF.

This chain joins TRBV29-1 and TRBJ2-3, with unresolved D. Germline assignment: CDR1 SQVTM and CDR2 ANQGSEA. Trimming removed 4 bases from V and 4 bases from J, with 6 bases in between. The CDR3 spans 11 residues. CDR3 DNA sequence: TGCAGCGTTGTAATTGCAGATACGCAGTATTTT. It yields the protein CSVVIADTQYF.

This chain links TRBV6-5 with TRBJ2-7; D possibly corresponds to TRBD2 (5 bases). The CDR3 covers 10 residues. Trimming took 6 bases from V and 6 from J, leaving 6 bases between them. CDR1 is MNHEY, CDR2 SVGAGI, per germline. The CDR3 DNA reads TGTGCCAGCAGACGGGGCGAGCAGTACTTC. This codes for CASRRGEQYF.

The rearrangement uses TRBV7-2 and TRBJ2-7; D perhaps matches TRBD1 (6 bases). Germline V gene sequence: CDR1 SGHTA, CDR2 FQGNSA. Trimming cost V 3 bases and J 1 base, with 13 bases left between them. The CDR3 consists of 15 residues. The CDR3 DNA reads TGTGCCAGCAGCTTTCAGGGGCACTCTTCCTACGAGCAGTACTTC. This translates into CASSFQGHSSYEQYF.

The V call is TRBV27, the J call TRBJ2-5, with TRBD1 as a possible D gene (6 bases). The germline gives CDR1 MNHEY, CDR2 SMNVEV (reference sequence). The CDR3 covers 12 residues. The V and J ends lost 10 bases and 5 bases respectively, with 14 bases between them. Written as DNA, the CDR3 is TGTGCCACACAGGGAGTTGGTGAGACCCAGTACTTC. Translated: CATQGVGETQYF.

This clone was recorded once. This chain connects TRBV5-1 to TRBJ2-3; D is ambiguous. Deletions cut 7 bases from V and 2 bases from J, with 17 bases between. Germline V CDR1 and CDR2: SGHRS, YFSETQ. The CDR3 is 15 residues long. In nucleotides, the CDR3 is TGCGCCAGCTGTATTGGACGCGACCTCACAGATACGCAGTATTTT. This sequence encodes CASCIGRDLTDTQYF.

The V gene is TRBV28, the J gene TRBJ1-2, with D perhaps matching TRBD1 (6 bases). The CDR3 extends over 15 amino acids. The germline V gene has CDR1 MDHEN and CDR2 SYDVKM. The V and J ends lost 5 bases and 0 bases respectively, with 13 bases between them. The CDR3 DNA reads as TGTGCCAGCAGTCCTCGGGGGCTAGCTAACTATGGCTACACCTTC. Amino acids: CASSPRGLANYGYTF.

The chain's CDR3 is CASSPPQGHYEQYF. The DNA for the CDR3 is TGTGCCAGCTCACCCCCGCAGGGGCACTACGAGCAGTACTTC. The chain employs TRBV18 and TRBJ2-7, with D tentatively TRBD1 (6 bases). This CDR3 spans 14 amino acids. Looked up from germline, CDR1 is KGHSH and CDR2 is LQKENI. The V gene lost 3 bases and the J gene lost 3 bases, with 12 bases spanning the gap.

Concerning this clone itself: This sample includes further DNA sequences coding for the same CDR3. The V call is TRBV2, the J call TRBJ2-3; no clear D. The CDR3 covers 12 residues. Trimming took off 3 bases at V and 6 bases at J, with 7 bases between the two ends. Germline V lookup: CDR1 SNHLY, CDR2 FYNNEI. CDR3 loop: CASSESADTQYF. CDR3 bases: TGTGCCAGCAGTGAGTCAGCGGATACGCAGTATTTT.

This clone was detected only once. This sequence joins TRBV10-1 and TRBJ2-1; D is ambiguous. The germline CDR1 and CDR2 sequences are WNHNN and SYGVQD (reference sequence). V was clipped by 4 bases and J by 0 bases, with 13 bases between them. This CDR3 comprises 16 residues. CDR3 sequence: CASSGNSWSSYNEQFF. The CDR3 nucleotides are TGCGCCAGCAGTGGGAACTCATGGAGCTCCTACAATGAGCAGTTCTTC.

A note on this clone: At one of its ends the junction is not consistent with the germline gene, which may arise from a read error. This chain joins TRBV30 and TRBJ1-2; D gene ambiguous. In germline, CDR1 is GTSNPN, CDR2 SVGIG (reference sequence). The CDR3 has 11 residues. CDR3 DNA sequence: TGTGCCTGGAGTGCCTTCCGGACGGACGGCTTC. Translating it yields CAWSAFRTDGF.

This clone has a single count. The CDR3 bases are TGTGCCAGCAGCGAACTAGCGGGTCAAGAGACCCAGTACTTC. Translated, it gives CASSELAGQETQYF. V and J are TRBV13 and TRBJ2-5; 9 nucleotides match TRBD2. Germline V gives CDR1 PRHDT, CDR2 FYEKMQ (reference sequence). The V and J ends lost 5 bases and 2 bases, in that order; junction bases with no gene match: 3. CDR3 length: 14 amino acids. Complete variable domain (other parts from reference TRBV13 and TRBJ2-5): AAGVIQSPRHLIKEKRETATLKCYPIPRHDTVYWYQQGPGQDPQFLISFYEKMQSDKGSIPDRFSAQQFSDYHSELNMSSLELGDSALYFCASSELAGQETQYFGPGTRLLVL.